This T cell receptor beta chain was documented in a study of PD-1 blockade in classical Hodgkin lymphoma (dated by TCRdb to between 2020 and 2021). About the study as a whole: Nivolumab dosing was 3 mg/kg intravenously every 2 weeks, continuing until either disease progression or unacceptable toxicity. A peripheral blood immune signature of response to PD-1 blockade in classical Hodgkin lymphoma was defined using TCR beta sequencing and CyTOF. Here is what the overall study found, with its caveats: The study was restricted to a single clinical trial cohort, and the causes of repertoire differences, possibly disease activity or prior therapy, were left undefined. CD4+ but not CD8+ TCR diversity rose significantly by C4D1 (p=0.0027 vs p=0.16), most apparent in complete responders (p=0.02). Newly diagnosed patients were reported to have lower baseline TCR diversity than healthy donors, and relapsed/refractory patients were reported to have lower baseline TCR diversity still. Baseline diversity similar to that of newly diagnosed patients was observed in trial patients achieving complete response, whereas significantly lower diversity was observed in partial responders and progressors. Patients starting nivolumab less than 1 year after ASCT had lower diversity and were excluded from later analyses to avoid confounding by immune reconstitution.

According to the study, the label for this sample's time point signals: cycle 1 day 1 (C1D1), immediately before nivolumab initiation. Relapse after autologous stem cell transplantation had occurred in all trial patients, and cohorts A, B and C were distinguished by prior brentuximab vedotin exposure. The trial cohort comprised some 60 patients with relapsed/refractory classical Hodgkin lymphoma whose best overall responses were complete response, partial response or progressive disease. Single-agent nivolumab was administered to trial patients in the multi-cohort phase II CheckMate 205 trial. An independent review committee assessed best overall response using the 2007 International Working Group response criteria. Trial PBMCs were obtained immediately prior to nivolumab initiation (C1D1) and on therapy at cycle 2 day 1 and cycle 4 day 1. Peripheral blood was collected in 8 mL Vacutainer Cell Preparation Tubes, from which PBMCs were isolated by centrifugation and then cryopreserved.

From the germline V gene (reference sequence), CDR1 is GTSNPN and CDR2 is SVGIG. Spanning cysteine to phenylalanine, the CDR3 consists of 14 amino acids. The retained sequence is limited to the CDR3, 42 bases, with the frame set at the first base. Trimming takes 1 base off V and 5 bases off J; junction bases not matched to a gene: 6. The Qiagen DNeasy kit was used to extract genomic DNA both from unsorted PBMCs and from the negatively selected CD4+ and CD8+ fractions. Using primers that anneal to V and J segments, immunoSEQ multiplex PCR amplified the TCR beta CDR3 regions. A synthetic immune receptor repertoire was used to minimize amplification bias, and remaining bias was computationally removed after sequencing. On the study's bioinformatics: Custom Python scripts were used to quantify repertoire diversity as the Shannon entropy index. Unsorted, CD4+ and CD8+ repertoires were analyzed separately, except in combined analyses where CD4+ and CD8+ sequences were merged in silico. Clonal expansion was defined as a frequency increase of at least 2-fold after treatment compared with C1D1, and clones undetected at baseline were assigned a pseudocount of 0.5. Clones with 0 or 1 copy at C1D1 were classified as singleton clones, and clones with 2 or more copies were classified as non-singleton clones. Clones expanded in unsorted samples were annotated as CD4+, CD8+ or unknown by matching protein sequences in sorted samples from the same patient. Wilcoxon tests were applied to paired samples to test diversity changes from C1D1 to C4D1. This immuneACCESS table, as held by TCRdb, lists in-frame sequences with V and J called but not all clones. Of the missing ones, under half trace to an unresolved V gene in checked studies; the others have no known cause. The DNA gave D and trimming, while V, J and clone size come from that table. The sample contains over 6,500 clones, around 84% of them found a single time. The leading ten clones occupy 11% to 15% of the sample.

This clone was observed once. Its antigen has not been determined. Base-call qualities are not available, and no considerably larger clone is one nucleotide away. The TCR was taken from a human donor with classical Hodgkin lymphoma. The source material was peripheral blood mononuclear cells (PBMCs), sampled at baseline. This chain is built from TRBV30 and TRBJ2-7; TRBD1 agrees with 9 junctional bases. The CDR3 protein: CAWSGQGVVDEQYF. The DNA sequence is TGTGCCTGGAGTGGACAGGGGGTGGTGGACGAGCAGTACTTC.